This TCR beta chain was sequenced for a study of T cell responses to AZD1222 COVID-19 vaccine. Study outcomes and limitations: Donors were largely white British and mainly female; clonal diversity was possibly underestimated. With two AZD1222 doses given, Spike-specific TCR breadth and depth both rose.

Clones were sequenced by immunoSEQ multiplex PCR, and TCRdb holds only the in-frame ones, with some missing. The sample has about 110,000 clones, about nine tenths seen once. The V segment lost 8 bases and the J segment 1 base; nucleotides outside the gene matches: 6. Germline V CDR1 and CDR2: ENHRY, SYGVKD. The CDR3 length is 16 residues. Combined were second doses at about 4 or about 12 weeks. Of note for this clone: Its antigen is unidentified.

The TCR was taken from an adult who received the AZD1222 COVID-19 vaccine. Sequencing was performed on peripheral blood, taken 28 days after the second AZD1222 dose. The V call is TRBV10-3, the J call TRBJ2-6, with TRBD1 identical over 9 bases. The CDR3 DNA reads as TGTGCCATCGGGACAGGGATGTTTTCTGGGGCCAACGTCCTGACTTTC. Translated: CAIGTGMFSGANVLTF.